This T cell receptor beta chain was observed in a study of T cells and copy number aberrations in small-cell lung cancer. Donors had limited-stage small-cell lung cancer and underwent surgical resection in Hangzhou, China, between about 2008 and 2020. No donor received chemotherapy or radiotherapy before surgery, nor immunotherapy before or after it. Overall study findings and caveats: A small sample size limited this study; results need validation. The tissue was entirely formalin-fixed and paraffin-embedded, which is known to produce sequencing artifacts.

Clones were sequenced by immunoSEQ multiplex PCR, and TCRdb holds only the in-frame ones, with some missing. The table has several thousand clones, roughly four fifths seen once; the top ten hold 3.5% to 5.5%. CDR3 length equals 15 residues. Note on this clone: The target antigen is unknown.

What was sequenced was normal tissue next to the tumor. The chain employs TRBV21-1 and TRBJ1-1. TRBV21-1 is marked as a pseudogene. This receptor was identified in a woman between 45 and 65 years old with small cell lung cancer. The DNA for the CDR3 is TGTGCCAGCAGCAAAAGAGGAGGGACCCACACTGAAGCTTTCTTT. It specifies CASSKRGGTHTEAFF.